Shown below are 20 T cell receptor beta chains from a single sample sequenced in a study of neoadjuvant anti-PD-1 for oral cavity cancer. TCRdb's table, derived via immunoSEQ multiplex PCR, lists solely in-frame clones and lacks some. The sample holds more than 12,000 clones, about 70% seen once. The source was PBMCs, collected before nivolumab (anti-PD-1) treatment. The source is a person between 35 and 79 years old with oral cavity squamous cell carcinoma.

V gene TRBV5-6 combines with J gene TRBJ2-3, with D perhaps matching TRBD1 or TRBD2 (6 bases each). The length of the CDR3 is 17 residues. CDR1 and CDR2 (germline): SGHDT, YYEEEE. V was cut by 4 bases and J by 0 bases, with 18 bases left in between. DNA for the CDR3: TGTGCCAGCAGCCCCTATACGGGGGCCCGTAGCACAGATACGCAGTATTTT. Translation: CASSPYTGARSTDTQYF.

This clone turned up a few times. The chain uses TRBV15 and TRBJ2-7; D is unclear. Trimming shortened V by 0 bases and J by 2 bases, and 8 bases separated the two germline ends. The CDR3 extends over 14 amino acids. CDR1 and CDR2 (germline): LNHNV, YYDKDF (reference sequence). CDR3: CATSRDQPAYEQYF. The CDR3 nucleotides read TGTGCCACCAGCAGAGATCAACCCGCCTACGAGCAGTACTTC. The whole variable domain, filled in from reference TRBV15 and TRBJ2-7, reads DAMVIQNPRYQVTQFGKPVTLSCSQTLNHNVMYWYQQKSSQAPKLLFHYYDKDFNNEADTPDNFQSRRPNTSFCFLDIRSPGLGDTAMYLCATSRDQPAYEQYFGPGTRLTVT.

The chain is built from TRBV19 and TRBJ1-5; D might be TRBD1 (5 bases). This CDR3 region has 12 residues. Germline lookup yields CDR1 LNHDA and CDR2 SQIVND (reference sequence). Trimming left V 5 bases short and J 9 bases short, with 11 bases between. CDR3 sequence: CASSGDGGPQHF. CDR3 in DNA: TGTGCCAGTAGTGGAGACGGGGGGCCCCAGCATTTT.

This clone appeared once. The chain is built from TRBV30 and TRBJ2-5; 7 nucleotides align to TRBD1. Per the germline V gene, CDR1 is GTSNPN and CDR2 is SVGIG (reference sequence). V gave up 5 bases and J gave up 4 bases; unmatched junction bases: 7. This CDR3 has 13 amino acids. The CDR3 loop reads CAWDRDPGETQYF. The CDR3 bases are TGTGCCTGGGACAGGGACCCAGGAGAGACCCAGTACTTC. The full variable domain, its missing parts supplied by reference TRBV30 and TRBJ2-5, is SQTIHQWPATLVQPVGSPLSLECTVEGTSNPNLYWYRQAAGRGLQLLFYSVGIGQISSEVPQNLSASRPQDRQFILSSKKLLLSDSGFYLCAWDRDPGETQYFGPGTRLLVL.

The rearrangement links TRBV5-4 to TRBJ2-2, with 14 bases identical to TRBD2. V shed 4 bases and J 4 bases; nucleotides not matched to a gene: 3. Germline-derived CDR1 and CDR2 are SGHNT and YYREEE (reference sequence). This CDR3 region has 16 residues. This CDR3 reads CASSKTSGGVTGELFF. The CDR3 DNA reads as TGTGCCAGCAGCAAGACTAGCGGGGGGGTCACCGGGGAGCTGTTTTTT.

The chain couples TRBV5-1 to TRBJ1-4; 10 bases line up with TRBD1. CDR3 size: 19 residues. With V trimmed by 3 bases and J by 2 bases, 13 bases remained unmatched. CDR1 and CDR2 (germline): SGHRS, YFSETQ. CDR3 coding DNA: TGCGCCAGCAGCTCTGACAGGGGGCGCGGGATTGGTACTAATGAAAAACTGTTTTTT. Translating it yields CASSSDRGRGIGTNEKLFF.

In its sample, this clone was seen a few times. The chain has TRBV28 and TRBJ1-1; D might be TRBD1 (5 bases). The CDR3 is made up of 15 amino acids. V was shortened by 5 bases and J by 3 bases, with 16 bases between the two germline ends. Germline values: CDR1 MDHEN, CDR2 SYDVKM. In DNA form, the CDR3 reads TGTGCCAGCAGTCCGGGCGGGGGTGAGCACACTGAAGCTTTCTTT. It is translated as CASSPGGGEHTEAFF. The variable domain in full, with the rest retrieved from reference TRBV28 and TRBJ1-1, is DVKVTQSSRYLVKRTGEKVFLECVQDMDHENMFWYRQDPGLGLRLIYFSYDVKMKEKGDIPEGYSVSREKKERFSLILESASTNQTSMYLCASSPGGGEHTEAFFGQGTRLTVV.

The chain's CDR3 is CASSFGGSYEQYF. The CDR3 nucleotides read TGTGCCAGCAGCTTCGGGGGCTCCTACGAGCAGTACTTC. V usage is TRBV5-8 and J usage is TRBJ2-7; possible D gene TRBD2, 6 bases. The CDR3 length is 13 residues. CDR1 is SGHTS, CDR2 YDEGEE, per germline. Trimming stripped 2 bases from V and 0 bases from J, with 6 bases between.

V gene TRBV5-1 combines with J gene TRBJ2-7; weak D call: TRBD2 (5 bases). The germline V and J ends were trimmed by 6 bases and 0 bases, with 16 bases remaining between them. Germline CDR1 reads SGHRS; CDR2 reads YFSETQ. The length of the CDR3 is 15 residues. CDR3 DNA sequence: TGCGCCAGCACTCCGTCTGTGGGGAGCTCCTACGAGCAGTACTTC. Amino acid sequence: CASTPSVGSSYEQYF.

The chain carries TRBV5-1 and TRBJ2-6; D not certain. V lost 1 base and J lost 0, with 11 bases in between. Germline CDR1 reads SGHRS; CDR2 reads YFSETQ. This CDR3 has 17 amino acids. As DNA, the CDR3 is TGCGCCAGCAGCTTGCCCCGACACTACTCTGGGGCCAACGTCCTGACTTTC. It encodes CASSLPRHYSGANVLTF.

This clone was observed a handful of times. The CDR3 loop reads CASSLWDYDTGELFF. Here the CDR3 DNA reads TGCGCCAGCAGCTTGTGGGACTACGACACCGGGGAGCTGTTTTTT. This chain uses TRBV5-1 with TRBJ2-2, with 7 positions matching TRBD2. The CDR3 spans 15 residues. J gave up 3 bases and V 1 base, and 3 bases lay outside the gene matches. Germline lookup yields CDR1 SGHRS and CDR2 YFSETQ.

This chain joins TRBV7-8 and TRBJ1-1, with a possible D match to TRBD1 (5 bases). The length of the CDR3 is 15 residues. With 3 bases removed from V and 1 base from J, the gap between germline ends came to 12 bases. The germline V gene encodes CDR1 SGHVS and CDR2 FQNEAQ. This CDR3 is CASSFRGWGNTEAFF. The CDR3 region has the DNA TGTGCCAGCAGCTTTAGGGGCTGGGGGAACACTGAAGCTTTCTTT.

The rearrangement links TRBV5-1 to TRBJ1-3; no clear D. The CDR3 spans 16 residues. Trimming left V 2 bases short and J 0 bases short, with 12 bases between. Germline CDR1 SGHRS, CDR2 YFSETQ. Here the CDR3 reads CASSLKGGSSGNTIYF. In DNA form, the CDR3 reads TGCGCCAGCAGCTTAAAAGGCGGGAGCTCTGGAAACACCATATATTTT.

The V gene is TRBV9, the J gene TRBJ1-2; 7 positions match TRBD1. CDR1 is SGDLS, CDR2 YYNGEE, per germline. The CDR3 is 14 amino acids. With V trimmed by 0 bases and J by 11 bases, 10 bases remained unmatched. CDR3 loop: CASSVETGLERYTF. For the CDR3, the DNA is TGTGCCAGCAGCGTAGAGACAGGGTTGGAACGATACACCTTC.

This chain connects TRBV7-9 to TRBJ2-7; 8 positions agree with TRBD1. The V gene's germline CDR1 is SEHNR and CDR2 FQNEAQ (reference sequence). The CDR3 sequence is 14 residues long. V shed 4 bases and J 4 bases; nucleotides not matched to a gene: 6. This CDR3 reads CASSSQGGQYEQYF. In DNA, the CDR3 is TGTGCCAGCAGCTCACAGGGGGGCCAATACGAGCAGTACTTC.

V gene TRBV7-9 combines with J gene TRBJ1-1; 10 bases map to TRBD1. In germline, CDR1 is SEHNR, CDR2 FQNEAQ (reference sequence). The trim removed 6 bases at V and 1 base at J, leaving 2 bases unmatched. The CDR3 is made up of 14 amino acids. The CDR3 region is CASSRTGGNTEAFF. The CDR3 coding sequence is TGTGCCAGCAGTAGGACAGGGGGGAACACTGAAGCTTTCTTT.

The rearrangement uses TRBV6-1 and TRBJ1-2, with D perhaps TRBD1 (6 bases). Per germline, CDR1 MNHNS and CDR2 SASEGT. This CDR3 spans 13 amino acids. V dropped 6 bases and J dropped 2 bases, with 10 bases sitting between them. The CDR3 DNA reads TGTGCCAGCAGCGGGACATCAAACTATGGCTACACCTTC. This sequence encodes CASSGTSNYGYTF.

V is TRBV6-5 and J is TRBJ2-5, with D possibly called TRBD1 or TRBD2 (6 bases each). Trimming shortened V by 6 bases and J by 5 bases, and 19 bases separated the two germline ends. Germline CDR1 is MNHEY and CDR2 is SVGAGI. This CDR3 region has 15 residues. In DNA, the CDR3 is TGTGCCAGCAGATCACTTTTGGGGGGCGCTGAGACCCAGTACTTC. Translated: CASRSLLGGAETQYF.

This clone was detected only a few times. The chain has TRBV10-1 and TRBJ1-5; D might be TRBD1 (5 bases). Germline lookup yields CDR1 WNHNN and CDR2 SYGVQD (reference sequence). The length of the CDR3 is 16 residues. V lost 7 bases to trimming and J lost 4 bases, with 20 bases between them. This CDR3 is CASNAPPGKDNQPQHF. CDR3 DNA: TGCGCCAGCAACGCACCCCCAGGGAAGGATAATCAGCCCCAGCATTTT.

The CDR3 region is CASSSWTGRINEKLFF. CDR3 nucleotide sequence: TGTGCCAGCAGTTCGTGGACAGGGAGAATTAATGAAAAACTGTTTTTT. This sequence joins TRBV28 and TRBJ1-4, with TRBD1 matching over 8 bases. Trimming cost V 4 bases and J 4 bases; bases outside gene matches: 8. The CDR3 covers 16 residues. The germline V gene has CDR1 MDHEN and CDR2 SYDVKM.